Below are 31 T cell receptor beta chains sequenced from a single sample in a study of blood T cells in healthy people across ages. A second roughly 6 to 11 cycle PCR used barcoded and J-beta primers. TCRdb independently ran MiXCR on the 5' RACE reads; one entry per CDR3 protein. The data show roughly 2 million distinct CDR3 sequences, with less than 50% seen just once and roughly 2% held by the top ten. Input material: blood. These TCRs come from a woman aged 40 to 49 in good health.

V and J are TRBV24-1 and TRBJ2-1; TRBD1 is a possible D gene (5 bases). The DNA end lines up better with TRBJ2-7; the J call may be wrong. The V gene's germline CDR1 is KGHDR and CDR2 SFDVKD. The CDR3 is made up of 16 amino acids. In DNA form, the CDR3 reads TGTGCCACCAGTGATTCTAGACAGAGCTCCTACAATGAGCAGTACTTC. It translates to CATSDSRQSSYNEQYF.

The chain uses TRBV24-1 and TRBJ2-3; D may be TRBD1 (6 bases). Germline CDR1 reads KGHDR; CDR2 reads SFDVKD. CDR3 size: 15 residues. The V end lost 3 bases, the J end lost 2 bases, and 11 bases lay between the germline ends. DNA of the CDR3: TGTGCCACCAGTGATGCCGGACAGTACACAGATACGCAGTATTTT. It translates to CATSDAGQYTDTQYF.

The rearrangement uses TRBV5-5 and TRBJ2-4, with TRBD1 matching 9 bases. TRBJ2-5 explains the end of the DNA better; the J call may be wrong. This CDR3 spans 16 amino acids. Germline assignment: CDR1 SGHKS and CDR2 YYEKEE (reference sequence). The CDR3 DNA reads TGTGCCAGCGGCCCCCGGGACAGGGAATACTCGGAGACCCAGTACTTC. It is translated as CASGPRDREYSETQYF.

The rearrangement joins TRBV4-1 to TRBJ2-7, with 7 bases fitting TRBD1. The germline V gene has CDR1 MGHRA and CDR2 YSYEKL. CDR3 length: 15 residues. The junction had 11 bases not matched to a gene; V was cut back by 6 bases and J by 3 bases. CDR3 bases: TGCGCCAGCAGTCTTGACAGGGTGGGAATCTACGAGCAGTACTTC. It is translated as CASSLDRVGIYEQYF.

In DNA form, the CDR3 reads TGTGCCAGCAGCCGCTGGGGGGGAGGGGTCAATGAGCAGTTCTTC. Its protein is CASSRWGGGVNEQFF. V usage is TRBV14 and J usage is TRBJ2-1; 7 bases are a match to TRBD2. The CDR3 is 15 residues long. Trimming cost V 4 bases and J 6 bases; bases outside gene matches: 9. Germline assignment: CDR1 SGHDN and CDR2 FVKESK. Looking up the rest from reference TRBV14 and TRBJ2-1 gives the full variable domain: EAGVTQFPSHSVIEKGQTVTLRCDPISGHDNLYWYRRVMGKEIKFLLHFVKESKQDESGMPNNRFLAERTGGTYSTLKVQPAELEDSGVYFCASSRWGGGVNEQFFGPGTRLTVL.

There are a few counts of this clonotype. V and J are TRBV7-2 and TRBJ2-1, with 16 bases identical to TRBD2. Unmatched junction bases numbered 7, after V lost 4 bases and J lost 7 bases. The CDR3 totals 17 residues. Germline values: CDR1 SGHTA, CDR2 FQGNSA. The CDR3 sequence is CASSYMGLAGGKNEQFF. CDR3 bases: TGTGCCAGCAGCTATATGGGACTAGCGGGGGGGAAGAATGAGCAGTTCTTC.

The chain employs TRBV5-1 and TRBJ2-1; TRBD2 agrees at 7 bases. The germline V gene has CDR1 SGHRS and CDR2 YFSETQ. The CDR3 runs to 16 residues. Trimming at V came to 1 base and at J to 2 bases, leaving 6 bases not matched to a gene. The CDR3 nucleotides read TGCGCCAGCAGCTTGCGCAGCGGGGAGGCCTACAATGAGCAGTTCTTC. This codes for CASSLRSGEAYNEQFF.

This clonotype was detected only a few times. The chain is built from TRBV12-5 and TRBJ2-3, with unresolved D. Trimming left V 3 bases short and J 4 bases short, with 8 bases between. The CDR3 extends over 13 amino acids. The germline V gene has CDR1 LGHNT and CDR2 FRNRAP. The CDR3 DNA follows: TGTGCTAGTGGTTTAGGACCCCCAGATACGCAGTATTTT. This translates into CASGLGPPDTQYF. Complete variable domain (other parts from reference TRBV12-5 and TRBJ2-3): DARVTQTPRHKVTEMGQEVTMRCQPILGHNTVFWYRQTMMQGLELLAYFRNRAPLDDSGMPKDRFSAEMPDATLATLKIQPSEPRDSAVYFCASGLGPPDTQYFGPGTRLTVL.

Concerning this clonotype: A junction end diverges from the germline sequence, so it may reflect a read error. The chain couples TRBV6-1 to TRBJ1-6, with a possible D match to TRBD1 (5 bases). The CDR3 consists of 14 residues. Per the germline V gene, CDR1 is MNHNS and CDR2 is SASEGT. This CDR3 is CASSVRQGNSPLHF. The CDR3 DNA reads TGTGCCAGCAGTGTGCGTCAGGGAAATTCGCCCCTCCACTTT.

This clonotype was recorded a few times. The rearrangement links TRBV4-2 to TRBJ2-7, with TRBD2 identical over 7 bases. Germline values: CDR1 LGHNA, CDR2 YNFKEQ. The CDR3 runs 15 residues. The J segment lost 1 base and the V segment lost 4 bases, leaving 7 bases of the junction unmatched. The CDR3 spells CASSPLGGLSYEQYF. The CDR3 DNA reads TGTGCCAGCAGCCCGTTGGGGGGGTTGTCCTACGAGCAGTACTTC.

The chain joins TRBV6-2 or TRBV6-3 to TRBJ1-5; maybe TRBD1 (5 bases). V lost 0 bases, J lost 0 bases, and 12 bases lay in between. The CDR3 has 17 residues. CDR1 is MNHEY and CDR2 is SVGEGT in the germline V gene. The CDR3 reads CASSYSLAGLSNQPQHF. The DNA for the CDR3 is TGTGCCAGCAGTTACTCTCTGGCGGGACTTAGCAATCAGCCCCAGCATTTT.

The chain employs TRBV20-1 and TRBJ2-5; D unresolved. Germline assignment: CDR1 DFQATT and CDR2 SNEGSKA (reference sequence). V lost 4 bases and J 5 bases, leaving 11 bases between the germline ends. The CDR3 runs to 12 residues. Here the CDR3 DNA reads TGCAGTGCTAATAATAATGGGGAGACCCAGTACTTC. Translating it yields CSANNNGETQYF.

This clonotype turned up a few times. J is TRBJ2-1 and V is TRBV20-1; no clear D gene. Trimming left V 0 bases short and J 1 base short, with 10 bases between. This CDR3 is 15 amino acids long. CDR1 is DFQATT, CDR2 SNEGSKA, per germline (reference sequence). CDR3 residues: CSARDRNGSYNEQFF. The DNA of the CDR3 is TGCAGTGCTAGAGATCGGAACGGTTCCTACAATGAGCAGTTCTTC.

The chain uses TRBV2 and TRBJ2-3, with D hard to call. This CDR3 is 14 amino acids long. The germline CDR1 and CDR2 sequences are SNHLY and FYNNEI. The V end lost 2 bases, the J end lost 0 bases, and 6 bases lay between the germline ends. CDR3: CASSEPDSTDTQYF. Here the CDR3 DNA reads TGTGCCAGCAGTGAACCAGATAGCACAGATACGCAGTATTTT.

The genes are TRBV6-2 or TRBV6-3 and TRBJ2-1; 7 nucleotides agree with TRBD2. The CDR3 is 15 amino acids. After removal of 6 bases from V and 0 bases from J, the junction contained 5 bases not matched to a gene. Germline-derived CDR1 and CDR2 are MNHEY and SVGEGT. The CDR3 DNA sequence: TGTGCCAGCAGGGGGAGGGTTAGCTCCTACAATGAGCAGTTCTTC. It encodes CASRGRVSSYNEQFF.

In regard to this clonotype: At one boundary the junction diverges from the germline segment, which might be a read error. The CDR3 here is CASCQAEGGAVDEQFF. The DNA for the CDR3 is TGTGCCAGCTGCCAAGCTGAGGGGGGGGCCGTCGATGAGCAGTTCTTC. This chain connects TRBV4-2 to TRBJ2-1; possibly TRBD2 for D (7 bases). Per germline, CDR1 LGHNA and CDR2 YNFKEQ. The CDR3 has 16 residues.

The chain combines TRBV4-1 with TRBJ2-1, with a possible D match to TRBD1 (5 bases). The CDR3 has 14 residues. Germline V gene data show CDR1 as MGHRA and CDR2 as YSYEKL. V lost 1 base and J lost 5, with 9 bases in between. CDR3 DNA sequence: TGCGCCAGCAGCCAAGTCGACAGAAACAATGAGCAGTTCTTC. Its translation is CASSQVDRNNEQFF.

This clonotype was seen only a few times. This chain links TRBV4-2 with TRBJ2-3; D call uncertain. V was pared by 1 base and J by 1 base, with 12 bases between. Germline V gene data show CDR1 as LGHNA and CDR2 as YNFKEQ. The length of the CDR3 is 16 residues. The CDR3 region is CASSQGGEPGTDTQYF. The DNA of the CDR3 is TGTGCCAGCAGCCAAGGAGGAGAGCCAGGCACAGATACGCAGTATTTT.

A few counts support this clonotype. The chain links TRBV20-1 to TRBJ2-7; 9 nucleotides agree with TRBD2. This CDR3 contains 15 residues. CDR1 is DFQATT, CDR2 SNEGSKA, per germline (reference sequence). Trimming took 1 base from V and 0 from J; bases not matched to a gene: 4. In DNA form, the CDR3 reads TGCAGTGCTAGAGGGGCGGGGGGGCCCTCCTACGAGCAGTACTTC. Translated: CSARGAGGPSYEQYF.

The CDR3 DNA reads TGCAGTGTCATCGGGGGCTCAGAGACCCAGTACTTC. Protein sequence: CSVIGGSETQYF. The chain couples TRBV20-1 to TRBJ2-5; D may match TRBD1 or TRBD2 (6 bases each). Trimming took 7 bases from V and 4 from J, leaving 13 bases between them. Germline CDR1 and CDR2: DFQATT and SNEGSKA (reference sequence). The CDR3 is 12 residues long.

This clonotype appeared a few times. The chain is built from TRBV25-1 and TRBJ2-4; tentative D call: TRBD1 (6 bases). The V gene's germline CDR1 is MGHDK and CDR2 SYGVNS. The CDR3 runs 15 residues. V was clipped by 3 bases and J by 0 bases, with 9 bases between them. The CDR3 coding sequence is TGTGCCAGCAGTGACCTGACAGGAGCCAAAAACATTCAGTACTTC. Translation: CASSDLTGAKNIQYF.

This clonotype was seen only a few times. The chain is built from TRBV12-3 or TRBV12-4 and TRBJ1-5; TRBD1 might be the D (6 bases). This CDR3 contains 15 residues. The V gene lost 4 bases and the J gene lost 0 bases, with 10 bases spanning the gap. CDR3 sequence reads: CASSSDRTSNQPQHF. The CDR3 region has the DNA TGTGCCAGCAGTTCGGACAGAACTAGCAATCAGCCCCAGCATTTT.

V and J are TRBV12-3 or TRBV12-4 and TRBJ2-1; D perhaps matches TRBD2 (5 bases). This CDR3 has 15 amino acids. Trimming left V 5 bases short and J 10 bases short, with 21 bases between. In DNA, the CDR3 is TGTGCCAGCAGTCCTTGGGGAGAAGCCTCCTACGAGCAGTTCTTC. Its protein product is CASSPWGEASYEQFF.

V is TRBV11-2 and J is TRBJ2-4, with D hard to call. The CDR3 is 15 residues long. Deletions cut 6 bases from V and 1 base from J, with 13 bases between. The germline gives CDR1 SGHAT, CDR2 FQNNGV. CDR3 in amino acids: CASRPLPEAKNIQYF. In DNA, the CDR3 is TGTGCCAGCAGACCCCTCCCCGAGGCCAAAAACATTCAGTACTTC.

V usage is TRBV7-2 and J usage is TRBJ2-1; 8 bases map to TRBD2. The germline gives CDR1 SGHTA, CDR2 FQGNSA. CDR3 size: 15 residues. Unmatched junction bases numbered 8, after V lost 2 bases and J lost 8 bases. The CDR3 nucleotides read TGTGCCAGCAGCTTAATGGGCCGGGGGGGCGATGAGCAGTTCTTC. It specifies CASSLMGRGGDEQFF. Full variable domain (missing parts from reference TRBV7-2 and TRBJ2-1): GAGVSQSPSNKVTEKGKDVELRCDPISGHTALYWYRQSLGQGLEFLIYFQGNSAPDKSGLPSDRFSAERTGGSVSTLTIQRTQQEDSAVYLCASSLMGRGGDEQFFGPGTRLTVL.

The V call is TRBV14, the J call TRBJ2-4; 11 nucleotides agree with TRBD1. There are 17 residues in the CDR3. Germline trimming cut 4 bases from V and 2 bases from J; bases unmatched to any gene: 7. CDR1 is SGHDN, CDR2 FVKESK, per germline. DNA of the CDR3: TGTGCCAGCAGCCCCCTAGGACAGGGGGCGACCAAAAACATTCAGTACTTC. Translating it yields CASSPLGQGATKNIQYF.

V is TRBV24-1 and J is TRBJ2-1, with D maybe TRBD2 (7 bases). Germline values: CDR1 KGHDR, CDR2 SFDVKD. Trimming removed 4 bases at V and 3 bases at J, with 18 bases between. CDR3 length: 17 residues. CDR3 coding DNA: TGTGCCACCAGTGACGATCCACGGGGGGCCCACTACAATGAGCAGTTCTTC. Translation: CATSDDPRGAHYNEQFF.

This clonotype has more than one count but fewer than ten. The chain carries TRBV20-1 and TRBJ1-2, with D unresolved. Germline V CDR1 and CDR2: DFQATT, SNEGSKA (reference sequence). The CDR3 covers 15 residues. The ends were cut back, 0 bases at V and 4 bases at J, with 15 bases in the middle. The CDR3 here is CSARDGMASAYGYTF. The CDR3 region has the DNA TGCAGTGCTAGAGATGGAATGGCCAGCGCCTATGGCTACACCTTC.

The V gene is TRBV28, the J gene TRBJ1-2, with D perhaps matching TRBD1 (6 bases). Trimming cost V 6 bases and J 8 bases, with 13 bases left between them. This CDR3 comprises 12 residues. The V gene's germline CDR1 is MDHEN and CDR2 SYDVKM. This chain's CDR3 is CASRLVGGGYTF. CDR3 DNA sequence: TGTGCCAGCAGATTGGTCGGGGGCGGCTACACCTTC.

V gene TRBV29-1 combines with J gene TRBJ2-5; TRBD2 matches at 9 bases. This CDR3 spans 17 amino acids. The germline CDR1 and CDR2 sequences are SQVTM and ANQGSEA. Unmatched junction bases numbered 18, after V lost 3 bases and J lost 7 bases. In DNA, the CDR3 is TGCAGCGTTGAGAGGTTTACTAGCGGGCCACCCCCGGGGACCCAGTACTTC. Translation gives CSVERFTSGPPPGTQYF.

This sequence joins TRBV4-1 and TRBJ2-5; D may be TRBD2 (6 bases). The CDR3 sequence is 15 residues long. Trimming stripped 4 bases from V and 7 bases from J, with 19 bases between. CDR1 is MGHRA and CDR2 is YSYEKL in the germline V gene. CDR3 region: CASSPAGRRRGTQYF. For the CDR3, the DNA is TGCGCCAGCAGCCCCGCCGGGCGTAGGAGGGGGACCCAGTACTTC.